These 32 T cell receptor beta chains share one sample of origin, sequenced in a study of blood T cells in healthy people across ages (dated by TCRdb to between 2014 and 2017). Library generation was performed with 5' RACE. TCRdb records Illumina HiSeq 2500 as the sequencer. A second PCR of 7 to 11 cycles was run with a J-beta primer mix and a sample-barcoded 5' primer. TCRdb handled the public reads itself, with Q25 trimming in fastp and clone calling in MiXCR, and kept productive beta chains. Identical CDR3 protein sequences are pooled into one entry, listed with their most common genes and DNA. The sample table lists hundreds of thousands of distinct CDR3 sequences, approximately 40% of them with a count of one. In total, the top ten clones hold about 30% of the sample. Source material: blood. These receptor sequences come from a man at least 80 years old in good health.

The chain carries TRBV27 and TRBJ2-5; 10 positions agree with TRBD2. The J call may be incorrect, as the DNA end agrees better with TRBJ2-7. CDR1 and CDR2 from the germline V gene are MNHEY and SMNVEV (reference sequence). The CDR3 covers 16 residues. The CDR3 loop is CASRYSGRAGTYEQYF. The CDR3 DNA sequence: TGTGCCAGCAGGTACAGCGGGAGGGCCGGTACCTACGAGCAGTACTTC.

This clonotype was observed a few times. This rearrangement joins TRBV11-2 to TRBJ2-3, with 12 bases fitting TRBD2. From germline, CDR1 is SGHAT and CDR2 FQNNGV. Trimming removed 1 base from V and 6 bases from J; junction bases left unmatched: 11. The CDR3 is made up of 18 amino acids. For the CDR3, the DNA is TGTGCCAGCAGCTTAGTCTGGTCTAGCGGGGGGGCAGGGGATACGCAGTATTTT. Translated, it gives CASSLVWSSGGAGDTQYF.

The chain joins TRBV28 to TRBJ2-7; the D gene is possibly TRBD1 (6 bases). Trimming shortened V by 4 bases and J by 2 bases, and 15 bases separated the two germline ends. The CDR3 has 15 residues. CDR1 is MDHEN, CDR2 SYDVKM, per germline. CDR3: CASSSLTGQTYEQYF. CDR3 DNA: TGTGCCAGCAGTTCTCTTACGGGACAAACCTACGAGCAGTACTTC.

This clonotype was seen at least ten times. The chain has TRBV20-1 and TRBJ2-7, with 12 bases aligning to TRBD2. The CDR3 runs to 16 residues. V shed 4 bases and J 5 bases; nucleotides not matched to a gene: 12. Germline CDR1 is DFQATT and CDR2 is SNEGSKA (reference sequence). The CDR3 sequence is CSANPSGRAFRHEQYF. The CDR3 nucleotides are TGCAGTGCTAACCCTAGCGGGAGGGCCTTCCGCCACGAGCAGTACTTC.

V gene TRBV20-1 combines with J gene TRBJ2-1, with TRBD2 matching 13 bases. Trimming cost V 3 bases and J 9 bases; bases outside gene matches: 5. The CDR3 consists of 14 residues. Germline CDR1 DFQATT, CDR2 SNEGSKA (reference sequence). The CDR3 bases are TGCAGTGCTAGCGGGACTAGCGGGATTGGTGAGCAGTTCTTC. This gives the protein CSASGTSGIGEQFF.

This clonotype was observed a few times. The chain joins TRBV11-2 to TRBJ2-3; 8 bases fit TRBD2. V lost 5 bases, J lost 8 bases, and 15 bases stayed unmatched. The CDR3 length is 16 residues. Per the germline V gene, CDR1 is SGHAT and CDR2 is FQNNGV. The CDR3 spells CASSGSGGSLLGTQYF. The DNA for the CDR3 is TGTGCCAGCAGCGGGAGCGGGGGAAGTTTACTGGGTACGCAGTATTTT. The variable domain in full, completed from reference TRBV11-2 and TRBJ2-3, reads EAGVAQSPRYKIIEKRQSVAFWCNPISGHATLYWYQQILGQGPKLLIQFQNNGVVDDSQLPKDRFSAERLKGVDSTLKIQPAKLEDSAVYLCASSGSGGSLLGTQYFGPGTRLTVL.

V is TRBV6-5 and J is TRBJ2-3; 8 nucleotides align to TRBD1. Trimming removed 4 bases from V and 5 bases from J; junction bases left unmatched: 20. Germline V gene sequence: CDR1 MNHEY, CDR2 SVGAGI. The CDR3 consists of 19 residues. CDR3 sequence: CASSSTGMFDRGFEDTQYF. The CDR3 region has the DNA TGTGCCAGCAGTTCTACGGGGATGTTTGACAGGGGATTCGAAGATACGCAGTATTTT.

This clonotype was counted a single time. The J gene is TRBJ2-4, the V gene TRBV6-1; 9 positions agree with TRBD1. The J call may be wrong; the DNA end is better matched by TRBJ2-7. CDR3 length: 13 amino acids. Germline loops: CDR1 MNHNS, CDR2 SASEGT. CDR3 nucleotide sequence: TGTGCCACAGACAGGGGGGAATGGTACGAGCAGTACTTC. Amino acids: CATDRGEWYEQYF.

The table lists this clonotype with a few counts. The rearrangement links TRBV9 to TRBJ2-7; no definite D call. V gave up 0 bases and J gave up 1 base, with 5 bases separating them. CDR1 is SGDLS and CDR2 is YYNGEE in the germline V gene. CDR3 length: 13 residues. The CDR3 spells CASSVGISYEQYF. As DNA, the CDR3 is TGTGCCAGCAGCGTAGGGATTTCCTACGAGCAGTACTTC.

This clonotype has only a few counts. This CDR3 is CASSKSGSLTYEQYF. The CDR3 region has the DNA TGTGCCAGCAGTAAAAGCGGGTCGCTCACCTACGAGCAGTACTTC. The chain carries TRBV5-4 and TRBJ2-7; TRBD2 is a possible D gene (6 bases). CDR3 length: 15 residues. In germline, CDR1 is SGHNT, CDR2 YYREEE (reference sequence). V lost 5 bases and J 2 bases, leaving 17 bases between the germline ends.

The chain couples TRBV11-3 to TRBJ2-1; the D gene is possibly TRBD2 (5 bases). This CDR3 is built from 16 residues. The germline gives CDR1 SGHNT, CDR2 YENEEA. V lost 0 bases and J 7 bases, leaving 16 bases between the germline ends. In DNA form, the CDR3 reads TGTGCCAGCAGCTTAGACCCCGGGCTAGCTGGTAATGAGCAGTTCTTC. Translation gives CASSLDPGLAGNEQFF.

The V and J genes are TRBV14 and TRBJ2-7; D unresolved. The J call may be mistaken, given a closer DNA end match to TRBJ2-5. CDR3 length equals 17 residues. In germline, CDR1 is SGHDN, CDR2 FVKESK. CDR3 in amino acids: CASSQVAPRSPQETQYF. In DNA form, the CDR3 reads TGTGCCAGCAGCCAAGTAGCCCCCAGATCCCCTCAAGAGACCCAGTACTTC.

This rearrangement joins TRBV11-1 to TRBJ2-1; 11 nucleotides align to TRBD2. From germline, CDR1 is SGHAT and CDR2 FQDESV (reference sequence). With 4 bases clipped from V and 0 bases from J, the junction kept 2 bases outside the gene matches. The CDR3 loop spans 16 amino acids. CDR3 protein: CASSSGLADSYNEQFF. The CDR3 region has the DNA TGTGCCAGCAGCTCGGGACTAGCGGACTCCTACAATGAGCAGTTCTTC.

The chain recombines TRBV7-3 with TRBJ2-2, with 13 positions matching TRBD2. J gave up 4 bases and V 4 bases, and 3 bases lay outside the gene matches. The V gene's germline CDR1 is SGHTA and CDR2 FQGTGA. This CDR3 is 16 amino acids long. This CDR3 is CASSSTSGRGTGELFF. CDR3 nucleotide sequence: TGTGCCAGCAGCTCAACTAGCGGGAGGGGCACCGGGGAGCTGTTTTTT.

This clonotype was recorded a few times. The chain carries TRBV14 and TRBJ2-5; TRBD2 is a possible D gene (6 bases). The DNA end is more similar to TRBJ2-1, so the J call may be wrong. The germline gives CDR1 SGHDN, CDR2 FVKESK. The CDR3 totals 12 residues. Here the CDR3 reads CASSGGGETQFF. CDR3 DNA sequence: TGTGCCAGCAGCGGGGGAGGAGAGACCCAGTTCTTC.

This clonotype was seen a few times. The gene calls are TRBV5-1 and TRBJ2-1, with TRBD2 matching over 9 bases. The junction had 7 bases not matched to a gene; V was cut back by 0 bases and J by 6 bases. The CDR3 sequence is 16 residues long. CDR1 SGHRS and CDR2 YFSETQ come from the germline V gene. Written as DNA, the CDR3 is TGCGCCAGCAGCTTGGTTCCAGCGGGAGGCCTCAATGAGCAGTTCTTC. Residues: CASSLVPAGGLNEQFF.

This clonotype was counted only a few times. J is TRBJ2-7 and V is TRBV5-1; D gene unclear. Trimming shortened V by 5 bases and J by 4 bases, and 16 bases separated the two germline ends. From germline, CDR1 is SGHRS and CDR2 YFSETQ. The CDR3 consists of 14 residues. DNA for the CDR3: TGCGCCAGCAGAAGCCGGGCAACTCCATACGAGCAGTACTTC. Translation gives CASRSRATPYEQYF.

The table lists this clonotype with a few counts. One end of the junction fails to match germline, which may point to a read error. This chain links TRBV12-3 or TRBV12-4 with TRBJ2-5; 10 nucleotides line up with TRBD2. This CDR3 is built from 14 residues. The CDR3, as DNA: TGTGCCAGCAGTCTAGCGGGGGCGGGTGGGACCCAGTACTTC. It codes for CASSLAGAGGTQYF.

This clonotype was detected only a few times. The chain combines TRBV20-1 with TRBJ2-7, with TRBD1 identical over 7 bases. Germline V gene sequence: CDR1 DFQATT, CDR2 SNEGSKA (reference sequence). The CDR3 covers 14 residues. V lost 1 base to trimming and J lost 3 bases; unmatched junction nucleotides: 6. The CDR3 DNA is TGCAGTGCTAGAGGACAGGGATTTCTCTACGAGCAGTACTTC. This gives the protein CSARGQGFLYEQYF.

CDR3 bases: TGTGCCAGCGGATTAGCGGCAGGGCATGTACCCTACAATGAGCAGTTCTTC. It translates to CASGLAAGHVPYNEQFF. The chain is built from TRBV6-2 or TRBV6-3 and TRBJ2-1, with D possibly being TRBD2 (6 bases). The CDR3 has 17 amino acids. V lost 8 bases, J lost 2 bases, and 22 bases lay in between. Germline lookup yields CDR1 MNHEY and CDR2 SVGEGT.

The rearrangement joins TRBV7-2 to TRBJ2-7; D is uncertain. Germline V gene sequence: CDR1 SGHTA, CDR2 FQGNSA. Trimming took 0 bases from V and 1 from J, leaving 7 bases between them. The length of the CDR3 is 14 residues. The CDR3 region has the DNA TGTGCCAGCAGCTTAGCACACAGTTCCTACGAGCAGTACTTC. This codes for CASSLAHSSYEQYF. The full variable domain, completed using reference TRBV7-2 and TRBJ2-7, is GAGVSQSPSNKVTEKGKDVELRCDPISGHTALYWYRQSLGQGLEFLIYFQGNSAPDKSGLPSDRFSAERTGGSVSTLTIQRTQQEDSAVYLCASSLAHSSYEQYFGPGTRLTVT.

The CDR3 bases are TGCGCCAGCAGCCCTGGGAGAATAGCGGATTCCGATGAGCAGTTCTTC. Its translation: CASSPGRIADSDEQFF. The rearrangement links TRBV5-1 to TRBJ2-1; possibly TRBD2 for D (6 bases). Trimming took off 4 bases at V and 8 bases at J, with 22 bases between the two ends. Germline V gene lookup returns CDR1 SGHRS and CDR2 YFSETQ. The CDR3 totals 16 residues.

The chain links TRBV11-2 to TRBJ2-5; tentatively, D is TRBD2 (6 bases). The V gene's germline CDR1 is SGHAT and CDR2 FQNNGV. The CDR3 contains 13 residues. V was clipped by 10 bases and J by 2 bases, with 14 bases between them. CDR3 nucleotide sequence: TGTGCCATCCCCAACCTAGCGCAAGAGACCCAGTACTTC. Protein sequence: CAIPNLAQETQYF.

This clonotype has at least ten counts. The chain combines TRBV15 with TRBJ2-3; D call uncertain. Trimming shortened V by 0 bases and J by 2 bases, and 15 bases separated the two germline ends. The CDR3 is 17 residues long. Germline V CDR1 and CDR2: LNHNV, YYDKDF (reference sequence). The CDR3 is CATSRDGPSSFTDTQYF. DNA of the CDR3: TGTGCCACCAGCAGAGATGGTCCGTCATCCTTCACAGATACGCAGTATTTT.

This clonotype was recorded only once. Given the absence of the conserved phenylalanine or tryptophan at the CDR3 end, a read error is likely. The V call is TRBV20-1, the J call TRBJ2-4; 12 positions match TRBD1. Germline CDR1 reads DFQATT; CDR2 reads SNEGSKA (reference sequence). This CDR3 region has 13 residues. Losses at the gene ends were 7 bases for V and 5 bases for J; bases not matched to a gene: 3. In nucleotides, the CDR3 is TGCAGTGGGGACAGGGGGCGCGAAAACATTCAGTACTTA. This gives the protein CSGDRGRENIQYL.

The J gene is TRBJ2-3, the V gene TRBV5-1, with 7 nucleotides matching TRBD1. This CDR3 has 15 residues. CDR1 and CDR2 (germline): SGHRS, YFSETQ. Trimming at V came to 3 bases and at J to 3 bases, leaving 7 bases not matched to a gene. CDR3 sequence: CASSSRDSTTDTQYF. Here the CDR3 DNA reads TGCGCCAGCAGCTCCCGGGACAGCACAACAGATACGCAGTATTTT. The variable domain in full, completed from reference TRBV5-1 and TRBJ2-3, reads KAGVTQTPRYLIKTRGQQVTLSCSPISGHRSVSWYQQTPGQGLQFLFEYFSETQRNKGNFPGRFSGRQFSNSRSEMNVSTLELGDSALYLCASSSRDSTTDTQYFGPGTRLTVL.

This clonotype was counted between two and nine times. This rearrangement joins TRBV18 to TRBJ2-1, with TRBD2 matching over 10 bases. The CDR3 is 17 amino acids. Germline V lookup: CDR1 KGHSH, CDR2 LQKENI. J gave up 5 bases and V 3 bases, and 10 bases lay outside the gene matches. This CDR3 is CASSPFFGTSANNEQFF. Written as DNA, the CDR3 is TGTGCCAGCTCACCTTTTTTCGGGACTAGCGCAAACAATGAGCAGTTCTTC.

In this sample, this clonotype turned up a few times. The DNA for the CDR3 is TGCGCCAGCAGCCAAGTCCAGGAGAACACTGAAGCTTTCTTT. Protein: CASSQVQENTEAFF. The genes are TRBV4-3 and TRBJ1-1, with D unclear. V lost 1 base and J 1 base, leaving 7 bases between the germline ends. This CDR3 is built from 14 residues. The germline V gene has CDR1 LGHNA and CDR2 YSLEER.

J is TRBJ2-1 and V is TRBV5-1, with 10 positions matching TRBD1. The V gene's germline CDR1 is SGHRS and CDR2 YFSETQ. V was pared by 0 bases and J by 3 bases, with 3 bases of the junction left unmatched. The CDR3 is 16 residues long. The CDR3 here is CASSLAGTGVYNEQFF. CDR3 nucleotide sequence: TGCGCCAGCAGCTTGGCCGGGACAGGGGTCTACAATGAGCAGTTCTTC.

The CDR3 sequence: CASSPGPENIQYF. CDR3 bases: TGTGCCAGCAGTCCCGGACCCGAAAACATTCAGTACTTC. The chain employs TRBV6-2 or TRBV6-3 and TRBJ2-4; D not certain. This CDR3 is 13 amino acids long. CDR1 is MNHEY and CDR2 is SVGEGT in the germline V gene. Deletions cut 5 bases from V and 5 bases from J, with 10 bases between.

At least ten counts were recorded for this clonotype. V usage is TRBV9 and J usage is TRBJ1-6; the D is unclear. Per germline, CDR1 SGDLS and CDR2 YYNGEE. This CDR3 is 15 amino acids long. The V gene lost 4 bases and the J gene lost 7 bases, with 15 bases spanning the gap. For the CDR3, the DNA is TGTGCCAGCAGCCGCCCCGGGCAGAAGAATTCACCCCTCCACTTT. Protein product: CASSRPGQKNSPLHF.

The rearrangement links TRBV2 to TRBJ1-2; a weak D match, TRBD1 (5 bases). The V end lost 9 bases, the J end lost 2 bases, and 19 bases lay between the germline ends. Germline CDR1 is SNHLY and CDR2 is FYNNEI. The CDR3 is made up of 15 amino acids. The CDR3 reads CASTQGTQVNYGYTF. In DNA, the CDR3 is TGTGCCAGTACCCAAGGGACTCAAGTCAACTATGGCTACACCTTC. Full variable domain (remainder filled in from reference TRBV2 and TRBJ1-2): EPEVTQTPSHQVTQMGQEVILRCVPISNHLYFYWYRQILGQKVEFLVSFYNNEISEKSEIFDDQFSVERPDGSNFTLKIRSTKLEDSAMYFCASTQGTQVNYGYTFGSGTRLTVV.